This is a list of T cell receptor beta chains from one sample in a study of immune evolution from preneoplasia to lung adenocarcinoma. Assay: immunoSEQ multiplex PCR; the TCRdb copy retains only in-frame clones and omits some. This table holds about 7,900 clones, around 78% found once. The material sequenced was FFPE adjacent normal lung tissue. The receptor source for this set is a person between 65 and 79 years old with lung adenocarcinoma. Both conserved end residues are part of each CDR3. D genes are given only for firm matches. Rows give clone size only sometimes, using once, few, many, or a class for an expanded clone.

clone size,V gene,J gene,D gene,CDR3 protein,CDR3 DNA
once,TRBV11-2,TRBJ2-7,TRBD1,CASSLPGTGIYEQYF,TGTGCCAGCAGCTTACCCGGGACAGGGATCTACGAGCAGTACTTC
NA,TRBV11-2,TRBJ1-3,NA,CASSLVGGDSGNTIYF,TGTGCCAGCAGCTTAGTTGGGGGCGACTCTGGAAACACCATATATTTT
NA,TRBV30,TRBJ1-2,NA,CAWSAGESNYGYTF,TGTGCCTGGAGTGCGGGGGAGTCTAACTATGGCTACACCTTC
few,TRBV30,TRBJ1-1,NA,CAWKVQGWTEAFF,TGTGCCTGGAAGGTACAGGGATGGACTGAAGCTTTCTTT
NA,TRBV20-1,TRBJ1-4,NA,CSARDDEKLFF,TGCAGTGCTAGAGATGATGAAAAACTGTTTTTT
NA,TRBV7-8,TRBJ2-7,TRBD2,CASSLGTSGSGEQYF,TGTGCCAGCAGCCTCGGGACTAGCGGGAGCGGGGAGCAGTACTTC
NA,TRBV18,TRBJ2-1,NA,CASSPSYNEQFF,TGTGCCAGCTCACCTTCATACAATGAGCAGTTCTTC
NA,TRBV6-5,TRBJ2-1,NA,CASSSGTVNYNEQFF,TGTGCCAGCAGCTCCGGGACCGTAAACTACAATGAGCAGTTCTTC
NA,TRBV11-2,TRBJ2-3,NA,CASSLKGDTQYF,TGTGCCAGCAGCTTAAAAGGAGATACGCAGTATTTT
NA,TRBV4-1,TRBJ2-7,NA,CASSQPRTDLLNGEQYF,TGCGCCAGCAGCCAACCACGGACAGACCTTCTGAACGGGGAGCAGTACTTC
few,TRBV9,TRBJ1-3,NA,CASSPGGYSGNTIYF,TGTGCCAGCAGCCCCGGAGGCTACTCTGGAAACACCATATATTTT
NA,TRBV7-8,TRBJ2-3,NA,CASSLKETEWADTQYF,TGTGCCAGCAGCTTAAAGGAAACAGAATGGGCCGATACGCAGTATTTT